This T cell receptor beta chain was sequenced during a study of blood T cell repertoires in COVID-19. The wider study: Collection of acute and convalescent COVID-19 samples took place in the United States, Italy and Spain.

J gave up 4 bases and V 6 bases, and 15 bases lay outside the gene matches. Looked up from germline, CDR1 is MGHDK and CDR2 is SYGVNS. The CDR3 totals 18 residues. TCRdb's table, derived via immunoSEQ multiplex PCR, lists solely in-frame clones and lacks some. The profile shows 200,000 to 300,000 clones, 80% to 85% of them singletons. This TCR derives from a man aged 40-55 years with acute or convalescent COVID-19. Sequencing was performed on peripheral blood. The gene calls are TRBV25-1 and TRBJ2-1; 10 bases agree with TRBD2. CDR3 sequence (DNA): TGTGCCAGCAGGAGGCTAGCGGGAGAAGAAGGAGGTTACAATGAGCAGTTCTTC. Protein sequence: CASRRLAGEEGGYNEQFF.